These 23 T cell receptor beta chains were sequenced from one sample in a study of shared clonotypes between healthy human individuals. Produced via immunoSEQ multiplex PCR; TCRdb's table is partial and in-frame only. The table has about half a million clones, approximately 78% seen once. Material for sequencing was PBMCs. These receptors originate from a woman in her 40s in good health. Some clones in this sample may be carry-over from other donors' samples.

The chain is built from TRBV7-8 and TRBJ1-2, with D tentatively TRBD1 (5 bases). Trimming removed 3 bases at V and 0 bases at J, with 8 bases between. Per germline, CDR1 SGHVS and CDR2 FQNEAQ. The CDR3 has 14 amino acids. CDR3 DNA: TGTGCCAGCAGCTTGGGGGGAGCTAACTATGGCTACACCTTC. This gives the protein CASSLGGANYGYTF.

The CDR3 region is CASSQQGVWETQYF. DNA of the CDR3: TGTGCCAGCAGTCAACAGGGGGTGTGGGAGACCCAGTACTTC. The chain has TRBV11-1 and TRBJ2-5; 8 bases fit TRBD1. With 6 bases clipped from V and 5 bases from J, the junction kept 8 bases outside the gene matches. CDR1 is SGHAT and CDR2 is FQDESV in the germline V gene (reference sequence). CDR3 length: 14 residues.

This sequence joins TRBV28 and TRBJ1-2; maybe TRBD1 (5 bases). This CDR3 has 14 residues. Trimming shortened V by 4 bases and J by 3 bases, and 12 bases separated the two germline ends. Germline V CDR1 and CDR2: MDHEN, SYDVKM. The CDR3 sequence: CASSSQGEDYGYTF. The CDR3 DNA follows: TGTGCCAGCAGTTCCCAAGGGGAAGACTATGGCTACACCTTC.

This clone occurred many times. V usage is TRBV6-1 and J usage is TRBJ1-5; D gene ambiguous. The germline V and J ends were trimmed by 7 bases and 7 bases, with 11 bases remaining between them. The CDR3 covers 12 residues. Germline V gene data show CDR1 as MNHNS and CDR2 as SASEGT. The CDR3 sequence: CASNLGPQPQHF. In DNA, the CDR3 is TGTGCCAGCAATTTAGGGCCCCAGCCCCAGCATTTT.

This rearrangement joins TRBV14 to TRBJ1-5; TRBD1 aligns across 9 bases. The CDR3 has 17 residues. V was clipped by 4 bases and J by 7 bases; unmatched bases: 14. Germline values: CDR1 SGHDN, CDR2 FVKESK. The CDR3 sequence: CASSLMGTGSSWQPQHF. For the CDR3, the DNA is TGTGCCAGCAGCCTGATGGGGACAGGGTCCTCCTGGCAGCCCCAGCATTTT.

The rearrangement joins TRBV18 to TRBJ2-7; 7 bases align to TRBD1. Germline lookup yields CDR1 KGHSH and CDR2 LQKENI. This CDR3 is built from 15 residues. The junction had 6 bases not matched to a gene; V was cut back by 3 bases and J by 1 base. CDR3 nucleotide sequence: TGTGCCAGCTCACCGACGGACAGGTTTTCCTACGAGCAGTACTTC. Amino acids: CASSPTDRFSYEQYF.

This clone turned up a few times. It is likely a read error: a sequence one base away is far more abundant. The same CDR3 also results from other DNA sequences found in this sample. This rearrangement joins TRBV29-1 to TRBJ1-1; D gene unclear. Germline lookup yields CDR1 SQVTM and CDR2 ANQGSEA. Deletions cut 4 bases from V and 1 base from J, with 13 bases between. CDR3 size: 14 residues. CDR3 loop: CSVASGASNTEAFF. The CDR3 nucleotides read TGCAGCGTTGCCTCCGGTGCGTCGAACACTGAAGCTTTCTTT.

V and J are TRBV7-9 and TRBJ1-5; possibly TRBD1 for D (5 bases). The CDR3 extends over 16 amino acids. Germline CDR1 reads SEHNR; CDR2 reads FQNEAQ (reference sequence). V lost 0 bases, J lost 2 bases, and 11 bases lay in between. CDR3 amino acids: CASSLAGGVGNQPQHF. Written as DNA, the CDR3 is TGTGCCAGCAGCTTAGCTGGGGGTGTCGGCAATCAGCCCCAGCATTTT. Combining the CDR3 with reference TRBV7-9 and TRBJ1-5 gives the whole variable domain DTGVSQNPRHKITKRGQNVTFRCDPISEHNRLYWYRQTLGQGPEFLTYFQNEAQLEKSRLLSDRFSAERPKGSFSTLEIQRTEQGDSAMYLCASSLAGGVGNQPQHFGDGTRLSIL.

The V gene is TRBV7-9, the J gene TRBJ1-4; D uncertain. This CDR3 region has 15 residues. CDR1 SEHNR and CDR2 FQNEAQ come from the germline V gene (reference sequence). Trimming shortened V by 3 bases and J by 0 bases, and 8 bases separated the two germline ends. The CDR3 sequence: CASSFGGTTNEKLFF. In nucleotides, the CDR3 is TGTGCCAGCAGCTTCGGCGGGACAACTAATGAAAAACTGTTTTTT.

The V call is TRBV29-1, the J call TRBJ1-2; TRBD1 matches at 9 bases. The CDR3 extends over 11 amino acids. Per germline, CDR1 SQVTM and CDR2 ANQGSEA. CDR3 sequence (DNA): TGCAGTGGGGGACAGGGCGGGGGCTACACCTTC. Protein: CSGGQGGGYTF.

The rearrangement uses TRBV5-6 and TRBJ2-3; 11 nucleotides agree with TRBD2. This CDR3 spans 15 amino acids. With V trimmed by 4 bases and J by 4 bases, 5 bases remained unmatched. The germline CDR1 and CDR2 sequences are SGHDT and YYEEEE. In DNA, the CDR3 is TGTGCCAGCAGCCCGACTAGCGGGACGGCAGATACGCAGTATTTT. This sequence encodes CASSPTSGTADTQYF. Together with reference TRBV5-6 and TRBJ2-3, the CDR3 gives the full variable domain: DAGVTQSPTHLIKTRGQQVTLRCSPKSGHDTVSWYQQALGQGPQFIFQYYEEEERQRGNFPDRFSGHQFPNYSSELNVNALLLGDSALYLCASSPTSGTADTQYFGPGTRLTVL.

The V call is TRBV2, the J call TRBJ2-3; the D gene could be TRBD1 or TRBD2 (5 bases each). Germline lookup yields CDR1 SNHLY and CDR2 FYNNEI. Trimming took off 4 bases at V and 2 bases at J, with 13 bases between the two ends. This CDR3 has 15 residues. The CDR3 DNA is TGTGCCAGCAGTGTCTCCCGGGACCACACAGATACGCAGTATTTT. Translated, it gives CASSVSRDHTDTQYF.

Details on this clone: One end of the junction is discordant with germline, which a read error may explain. This same CDR3 is encoded by further DNA sequences in the sample. V gene TRBV7-9 combines with J gene TRBJ1-2, with 7 bases lining up with TRBD1. Germline-derived CDR1 and CDR2 are SEHNR and FQNEAQ (reference sequence). The CDR3 consists of 13 residues. CDR3 bases: TGCGCCAGCAGCTTACAGGGGAACTATGGCTACACCTTC. It yields the protein CASSLQGNYGYTF. The variable domain in full, completed from reference TRBV7-9 and TRBJ1-2, reads DTGVSQNPRHKITKRGQNVTFRCDPISEHNRLYWYRQTLGQGPEFLTYFQNEAQLEKSRLLSDRFSAERPKGSFSTLEIQRTEQGDSAMYLCASSLQGNYGYTFGSGTRLTVV.

The chain has TRBV7-9 and TRBJ2-1, with TRBD2 identical over 13 bases. With 8 bases clipped from V and 10 bases from J, the junction kept 8 bases outside the gene matches. The CDR3 sequence is 14 residues long. Germline CDR1 and CDR2: SEHNR and FQNEAQ (reference sequence). This CDR3 is CASGQGLAGAEQFF. In DNA, the CDR3 is TGTGCCAGCGGACAAGGACTAGCGGGAGCCGAGCAGTTCTTC.

V is TRBV4-1 and J is TRBJ1-5; D perhaps matches TRBD1 (5 bases). Germline V gene data show CDR1 as MGHRA and CDR2 as YSYEKL. The CDR3 runs 14 residues. Trimming removed 1 base at V and 6 bases at J, with 10 bases between. The CDR3 DNA sequence: TGCGCCAGCAGCCAAGCGCAGGGAATTCAGCCCCAGCATTTT. It encodes CASSQAQGIQPQHF.

The rearrangement joins TRBV18 to TRBJ2-1, with D unclear. The V end was cut by 4 bases, the J end by 7 bases, with 11 bases between. The CDR3 has 13 amino acids. Germline V CDR1 and CDR2: KGHSH, LQKENI. The CDR3 reads CASSLYSVNEQFF. CDR3 nucleotide sequence: TGTGCCAGCTCACTCTATAGTGTGAATGAGCAGTTCTTC.

The gene calls are TRBV30 and TRBJ1-1, with TRBD1 matching over 7 bases. This CDR3 comprises 14 residues. CDR1 is GTSNPN, CDR2 SVGIG, per germline (reference sequence). V gave up 5 bases and J gave up 0 bases; unmatched junction bases: 6. In nucleotides, the CDR3 is TGTGCCTGGGTTAAGGGACAGATGAACACTGAAGCTTTCTTT. Protein sequence: CAWVKGQMNTEAFF.

This clone was seen at least ten times. J is TRBJ2-5 and V is TRBV6-5, with D maybe TRBD2 (5 bases). The better agreement between TRBJ2-7 and the DNA end casts doubt on the J call. The CDR3 is made up of 15 amino acids. The germline V gene has CDR1 MNHEY and CDR2 SVGAGI. Here the CDR3 DNA reads TGTGCCAGCAGCGTCTCTACGGACTCATCCTACGAGCAGTACTTC. This gives the protein CASSVSTDSSYEQYF.

Remarks on this clone: A much more abundant neighbour one base away suggests this may be a read error. In this CDR3 the conserved last residue, phenylalanine or tryptophan, is missing, so a read error is likely. The V gene is TRBV6-5, the J gene TRBJ2-2; maybe TRBD1 (6 bases). CDR3 length: 13 residues. Trimming took 6 bases from V and 4 from J, leaving 9 bases between them. Germline V lookup: CDR1 MNHEY, CDR2 SVGAGI. The CDR3 reads CASSRDITGELFL. In DNA form, the CDR3 reads TGTGCCAGCAGCCGGGACATCACCGGGGAGCTGTTTCTT.

This clone was seen only a few times. The J gene is TRBJ2-1, the V gene TRBV25-1, with 9 bases matching TRBD2. The CDR3 runs 14 residues. Unmatched junction bases numbered 5, after V lost 4 bases and J lost 7 bases. CDR1 is MGHDK, CDR2 SYGVNS, per germline. The CDR3 loop is CASSVSGRRNEQFF. CDR3 nucleotides: TGTGCCAGCAGTGTTAGCGGGAGAAGGAATGAGCAGTTCTTC.

The chain couples TRBV28 to TRBJ2-5; D is uncertain. Trimming took off 3 bases at V and 0 bases at J, with 8 bases between the two ends. Germline CDR1 reads MDHEN; CDR2 reads SYDVKM. CDR3 length equals 14 residues. CDR3 region: CASSFSVYQETQYF. The CDR3 nucleotides read TGTGCCAGCAGTTTTTCGGTTTACCAAGAGACCCAGTACTTC.

The rearrangement joins TRBV5-1 to TRBJ2-2; D is ambiguous. Germline V CDR1 and CDR2: SGHRS, YFSETQ. Trimming removed 0 bases at V and 4 bases at J, with 10 bases between. The CDR3 covers 15 residues. CDR3 DNA sequence: TGCGCCAGCAGCTTGGATCCAGTGAGCACCGGGGAGCTGTTTTTT. Amino acid sequence: CASSLDPVSTGELFF.

The chain combines TRBV11-2 with TRBJ2-5; TRBD2 aligns across 13 bases. V lost 5 bases to trimming and J lost 4 bases; unmatched junction nucleotides: 10. The length of the CDR3 is 17 residues. CDR1 is SGHAT, CDR2 FQNNGV, per germline. The CDR3 DNA reads TGTGCCAGCAGCCCACCCACTAGCGGGAGGGCGTTAGAGACCCAGTACTTC. Translated, it gives CASSPPTSGRALETQYF. The complete variable domain, with remaining parts taken from reference TRBV11-2 and TRBJ2-5, reads EAGVAQSPRYKIIEKRQSVAFWCNPISGHATLYWYQQILGQGPKLLIQFQNNGVVDDSQLPKDRFSAERLKGVDSTLKIQPAKLEDSAVYLCASSPPTSGRALETQYFGPGTRLLVL.